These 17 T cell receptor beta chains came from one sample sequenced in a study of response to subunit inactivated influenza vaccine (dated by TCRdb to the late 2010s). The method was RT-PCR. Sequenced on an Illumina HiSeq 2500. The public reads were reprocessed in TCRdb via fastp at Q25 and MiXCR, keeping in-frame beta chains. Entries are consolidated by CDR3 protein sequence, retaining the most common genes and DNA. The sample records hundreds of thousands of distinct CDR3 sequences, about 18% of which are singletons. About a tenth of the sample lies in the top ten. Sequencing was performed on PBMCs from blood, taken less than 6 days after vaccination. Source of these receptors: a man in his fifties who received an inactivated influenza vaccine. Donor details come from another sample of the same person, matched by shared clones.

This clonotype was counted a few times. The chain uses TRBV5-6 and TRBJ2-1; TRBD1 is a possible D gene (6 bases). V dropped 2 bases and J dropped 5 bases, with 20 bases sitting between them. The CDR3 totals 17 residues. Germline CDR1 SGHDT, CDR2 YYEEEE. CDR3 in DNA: TGTGCCAGCAGCTTCCCTACAGGGTCAGCCATCCACAATGAGCAGTTCTTC. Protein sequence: CASSFPTGSAIHNEQFF. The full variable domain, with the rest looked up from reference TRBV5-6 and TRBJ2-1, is DAGVTQSPTHLIKTRGQQVTLRCSPKSGHDTVSWYQQALGQGPQFIFQYYEEEERQRGNFPDRFSGHQFPNYSSELNVNALLLGDSALYLCASSFPTGSAIHNEQFFGPGTRLTVL.

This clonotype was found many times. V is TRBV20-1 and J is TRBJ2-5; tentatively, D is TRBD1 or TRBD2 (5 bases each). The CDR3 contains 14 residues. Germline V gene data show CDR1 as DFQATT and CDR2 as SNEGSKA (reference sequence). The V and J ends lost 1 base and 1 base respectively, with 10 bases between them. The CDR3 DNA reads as TGCAGTGCTAGAGGGGGGTTTATCCAAGAGACCCAGTACTTC. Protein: CSARGGFIQETQYF.

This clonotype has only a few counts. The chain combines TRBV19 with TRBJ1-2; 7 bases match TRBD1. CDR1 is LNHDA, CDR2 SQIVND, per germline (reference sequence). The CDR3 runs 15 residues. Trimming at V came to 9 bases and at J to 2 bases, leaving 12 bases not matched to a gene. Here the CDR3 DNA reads TGTGCCAGGATCCGACGACAGGGTGCCAACTATGGCTACACCTTC. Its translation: CARIRRQGANYGYTF.

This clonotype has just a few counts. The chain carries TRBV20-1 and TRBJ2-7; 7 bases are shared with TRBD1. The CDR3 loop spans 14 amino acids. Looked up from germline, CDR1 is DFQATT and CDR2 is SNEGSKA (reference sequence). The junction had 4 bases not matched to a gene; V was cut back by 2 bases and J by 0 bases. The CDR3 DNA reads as TGCAGTGCTAGAAACCCAGGGGGCTCCTACGAGCAGTACTTC. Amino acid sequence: CSARNPGGSYEQYF.

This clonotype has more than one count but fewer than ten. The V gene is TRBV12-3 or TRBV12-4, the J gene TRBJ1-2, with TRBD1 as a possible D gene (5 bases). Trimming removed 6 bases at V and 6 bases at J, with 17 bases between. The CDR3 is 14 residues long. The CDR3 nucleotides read TGTGCCAGCAGATCCCGGGGCATAAAGGATGGCTACACCTTC. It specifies CASRSRGIKDGYTF.

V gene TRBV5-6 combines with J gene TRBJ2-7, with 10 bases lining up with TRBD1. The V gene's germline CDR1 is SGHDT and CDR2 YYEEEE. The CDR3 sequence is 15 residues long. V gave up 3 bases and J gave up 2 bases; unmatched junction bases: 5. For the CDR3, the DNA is TGTGCCAGCAGCTACGGACAGGGGGGGACCTACGAGCAGTACTTC. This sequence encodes CASSYGQGGTYEQYF.

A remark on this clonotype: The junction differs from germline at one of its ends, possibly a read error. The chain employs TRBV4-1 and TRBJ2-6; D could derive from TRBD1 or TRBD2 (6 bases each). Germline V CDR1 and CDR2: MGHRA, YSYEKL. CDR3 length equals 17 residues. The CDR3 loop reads CASNRGPTRPGANVLTF. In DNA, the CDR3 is TGCGCCAGCAACAGAGGACCCACCCGACCGGGGGCAAACGTCCTGACTTTC.

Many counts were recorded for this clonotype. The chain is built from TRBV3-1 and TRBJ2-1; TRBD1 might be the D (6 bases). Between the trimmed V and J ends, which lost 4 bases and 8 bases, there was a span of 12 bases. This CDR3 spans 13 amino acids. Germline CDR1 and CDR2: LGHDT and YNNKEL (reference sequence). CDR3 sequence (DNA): TGTGCCAGCAGCCCCACAGGGATCCATGAGCAGTTCTTC. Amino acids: CASSPTGIHEQFF.

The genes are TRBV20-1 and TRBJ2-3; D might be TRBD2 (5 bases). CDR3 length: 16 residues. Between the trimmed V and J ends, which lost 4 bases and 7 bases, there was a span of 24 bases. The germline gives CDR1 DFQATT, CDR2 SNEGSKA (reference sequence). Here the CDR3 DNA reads TGCAGTGCTAATAGCGTTGTGGGTCCCCACATAAATACGCAGTATTTT. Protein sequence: CSANSVVGPHINTQYF.

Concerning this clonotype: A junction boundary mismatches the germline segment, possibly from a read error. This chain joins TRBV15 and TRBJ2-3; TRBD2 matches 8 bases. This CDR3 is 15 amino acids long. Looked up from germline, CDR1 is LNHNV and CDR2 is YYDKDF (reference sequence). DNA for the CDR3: TGTGCCACCAGGAGAGCGGGAGCCGGGGCAGATACGCAGTATTTT. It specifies CATRRAGAGADTQYF.

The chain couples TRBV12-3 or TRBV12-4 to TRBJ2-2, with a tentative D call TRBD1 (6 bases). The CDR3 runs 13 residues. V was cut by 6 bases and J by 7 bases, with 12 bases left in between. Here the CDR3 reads CASRSGGSGELFF. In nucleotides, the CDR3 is TGTGCCAGCAGGAGTGGGGGCAGCGGGGAGCTGTTTTTT.

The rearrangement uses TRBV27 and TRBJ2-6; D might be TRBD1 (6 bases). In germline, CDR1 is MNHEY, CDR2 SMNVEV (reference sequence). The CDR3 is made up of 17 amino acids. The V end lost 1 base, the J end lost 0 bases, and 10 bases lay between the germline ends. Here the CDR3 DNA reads TGTGCCAGCAGTTTATACAGGGTGGGCTCTGGGGCCAACGTCCTGACTTTC. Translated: CASSLYRVGSGANVLTF.

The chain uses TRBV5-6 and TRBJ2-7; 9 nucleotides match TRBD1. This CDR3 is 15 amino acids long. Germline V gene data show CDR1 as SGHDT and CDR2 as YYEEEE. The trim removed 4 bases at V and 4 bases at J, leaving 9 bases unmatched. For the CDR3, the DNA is TGTGCCAGCAGCCGCCAGGGACAGGGCCTATACGAGCAGTACTTC. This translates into CASSRQGQGLYEQYF.

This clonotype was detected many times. CDR3 protein: CSVTGDRAKTLDEQYF. For the CDR3, the DNA is TGCAGCGTGACGGGGGACAGGGCAAAAACTCTGGACGAGCAGTACTTC. This chain uses TRBV29-1 with TRBJ2-7; 9 bases map to TRBD1. The trim removed 6 bases at V and 5 bases at J, leaving 17 bases unmatched. Per the germline V gene, CDR1 is SQVTM and CDR2 is ANQGSEA. This CDR3 has 16 residues.

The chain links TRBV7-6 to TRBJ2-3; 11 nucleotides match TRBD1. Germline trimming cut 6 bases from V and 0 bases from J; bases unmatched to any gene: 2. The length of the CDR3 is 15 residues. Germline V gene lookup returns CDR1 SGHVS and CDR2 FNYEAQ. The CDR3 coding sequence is TGTGCCAGCAGACGGACAGGGGGCAGCACAGATACGCAGTATTTT. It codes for CASRRTGGSTDTQYF.

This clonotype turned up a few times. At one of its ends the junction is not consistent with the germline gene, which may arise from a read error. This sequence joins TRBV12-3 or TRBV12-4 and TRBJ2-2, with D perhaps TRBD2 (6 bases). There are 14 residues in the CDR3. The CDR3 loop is CTSSLDYNTGELFF. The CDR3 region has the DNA TGTACCAGCAGCCTGGACTACAACACCGGGGAGCTGTTTTTT.

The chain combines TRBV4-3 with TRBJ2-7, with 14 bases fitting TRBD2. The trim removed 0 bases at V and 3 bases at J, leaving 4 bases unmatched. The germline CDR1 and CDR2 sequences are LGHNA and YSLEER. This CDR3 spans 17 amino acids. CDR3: CASSQDTGTSGSYEQYF. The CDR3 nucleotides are TGCGCCAGCAGCCAAGACACCGGGACTAGCGGGAGCTACGAGCAGTACTTC.